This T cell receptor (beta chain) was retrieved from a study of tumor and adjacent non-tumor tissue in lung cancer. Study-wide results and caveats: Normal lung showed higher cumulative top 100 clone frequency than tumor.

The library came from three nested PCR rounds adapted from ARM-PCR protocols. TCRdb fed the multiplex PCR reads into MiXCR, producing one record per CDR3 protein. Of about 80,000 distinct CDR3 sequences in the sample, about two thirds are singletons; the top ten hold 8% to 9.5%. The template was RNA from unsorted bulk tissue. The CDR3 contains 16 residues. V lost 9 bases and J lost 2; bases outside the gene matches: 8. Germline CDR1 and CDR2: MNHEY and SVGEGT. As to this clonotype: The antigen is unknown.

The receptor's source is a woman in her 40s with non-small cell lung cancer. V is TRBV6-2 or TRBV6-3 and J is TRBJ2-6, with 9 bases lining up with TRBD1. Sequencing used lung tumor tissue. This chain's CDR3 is CASTRDREAGANVLTF. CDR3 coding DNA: TGTGCCAGTACGAGGGACAGGGAGGCTGGGGCCAACGTCCTGACTTTC.